The rows below give T cell receptor beta chains drawn from one sample of a study of cytomegalovirus exposure and HLA in healthy donors. Generated by immunoSEQ multiplex PCR, the TCRdb table keeps only in-frame clones and is missing some. The data show roughly 97,000 clones, 78% seen once. Input material: PBMCs. The source of these receptors is a woman aged 40 to 49 in good health and CMV-seronegative. Each CDR3 is given without its conserved first and last residue. Clone size appears in some rows only: once, few, many, or a class for an expanded clone.

j_call v_call clone_size cdr3_aa
TRBJ1-2 TRBV19 - ASSPGAGYGYT
TRBJ1-2 TRBV6-6 few ASSDRDRGSYGYT
TRBJ2-1 TRBV21-1 few ASSKGTLYLSSYNEQF
TRBJ2-1 TRBV7-2 - ASSRTSGRPLLRYNEQF
TRBJ1-4 TRBV10-3 few AISESRGEKLF
TRBJ2-1 TRBV28 - ASSQYLGEF
TRBJ2-7 TRBV6-5 once ASGLAGDNEQY
TRBJ1-2 TRBV5-1 - ASSPEGARYGYT
TRBJ2-5 TRBV9 - ASSSAGGLKETQY
TRBJ1-5 TRBV28 - ASTERRGAGNQPQH
TRBJ1-1 TRBV7-9 - ASSLEVSGTEAF
TRBJ1-6 TRBV7-3 - ASSLVGGSDSPLH
TRBJ2-4 TRBV6-6 few ASSPVGRGSNIQY
TRBJ1-2 TRBV6-5 - ASSYTGVGYGYT
TRBJ1-1 TRBV5-1 - ASSLATGTGTEAF